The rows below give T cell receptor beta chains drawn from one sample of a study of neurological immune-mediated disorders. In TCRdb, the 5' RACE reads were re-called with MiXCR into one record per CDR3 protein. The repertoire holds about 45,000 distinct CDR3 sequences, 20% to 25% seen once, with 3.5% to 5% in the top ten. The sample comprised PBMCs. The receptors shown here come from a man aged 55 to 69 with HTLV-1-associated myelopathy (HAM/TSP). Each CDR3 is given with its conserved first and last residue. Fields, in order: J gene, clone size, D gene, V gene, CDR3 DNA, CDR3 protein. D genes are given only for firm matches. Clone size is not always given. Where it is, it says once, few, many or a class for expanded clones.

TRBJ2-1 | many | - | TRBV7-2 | TGTGCCAGCAGCCCCGGAGTGGGAGATTACAATGAGCAGTTCTTC | CASSPGVGDYNEQFF
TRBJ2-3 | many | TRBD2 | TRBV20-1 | TGCAGTGCTAGCGGGACTAGCGGGAGTACAGATACGCAGTATTTT | CSASGTSGSTDTQYF
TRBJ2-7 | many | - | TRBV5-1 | TGCGCCAGCAGCTTGGGCCCAGAGCAATTGGAGCAGTACTTC | CASSLGPEQLEQYF
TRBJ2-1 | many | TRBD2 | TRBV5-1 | TGCGCCAGCAGCTGGGGACTAGCGGGAGGTTACAATGAGCAGTTCTTC | CASSWGLAGGYNEQFF
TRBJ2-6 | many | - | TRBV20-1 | TGCAGTGCCCAGGCCGTTTCTGGGGCCAACGTCCTGACTTTC | CSAQAVSGANVLTF
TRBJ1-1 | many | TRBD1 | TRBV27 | TGTGCCAGCAGTTTAAGCCGACAGGGTGGGACTGAAGCTTTCTTT | CASSLSRQGGTEAFF
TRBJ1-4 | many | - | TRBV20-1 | TGCAGTTCCCAAGCCCGTACGGGTGAAAAACTGTTTTTT | CSSQARTGEKLFF
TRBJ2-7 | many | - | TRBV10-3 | TGTGCCATCAGTGAGGGCAGCGGCGCCTACGAGCAGTACTTC | CAISEGSGAYEQYF
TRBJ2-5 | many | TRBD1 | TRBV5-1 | TGCGCCAGCAGACCGACAGGGGACGAGGAGACCCAGTACTTC | CASRPTGDEETQYF
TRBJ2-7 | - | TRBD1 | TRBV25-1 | TGTGCCATCTACAGGGGAACCTCCGAGCAGTACTTC | CAIYRGTSEQYF
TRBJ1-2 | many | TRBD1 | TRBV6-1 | TGTGCCAGCAGTGAACCGGACAGGGGCGGCTATGGCTACACCTTC | CASSEPDRGGYGYTF
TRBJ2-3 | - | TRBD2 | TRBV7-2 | TGTGCCAGCAGCTTACTAGCGGGAGTAAGGCCAGATACGCAGTATTTT | CASSLLAGVRPDTQYF
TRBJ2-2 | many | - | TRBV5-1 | TGCGCCAGCAGGGTGGACTACTCTAACACCGGGGAGCTGTTTTTT | CASRVDYSNTGELFF
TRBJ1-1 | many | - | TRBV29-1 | TGCAGCCTAAGGAAGGACAGCATGGGCACTGAAGCTTTCTTT | CSLRKDSMGTEAFF
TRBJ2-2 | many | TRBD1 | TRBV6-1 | TGTGCCAGCAGGGACAGGGGGCGAACCGGGGAGCTGTTTTTT | CASRDRGRTGELFF
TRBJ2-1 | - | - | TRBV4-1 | TGCGCCAGCAGCCTCAAAAGTGGGACGGCTGGACGAGAGCAGTTCTTC | CASSLKSGTAGREQFF
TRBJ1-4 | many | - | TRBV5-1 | TGCGCCAGCAGCGGCACACTAAATGAAAAACTGTTTTTT | CASSGTLNEKLFF
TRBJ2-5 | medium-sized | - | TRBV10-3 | TGTGCCATCAGTGATGGAGAGACCCAGTACTTC | CAISDGETQYF